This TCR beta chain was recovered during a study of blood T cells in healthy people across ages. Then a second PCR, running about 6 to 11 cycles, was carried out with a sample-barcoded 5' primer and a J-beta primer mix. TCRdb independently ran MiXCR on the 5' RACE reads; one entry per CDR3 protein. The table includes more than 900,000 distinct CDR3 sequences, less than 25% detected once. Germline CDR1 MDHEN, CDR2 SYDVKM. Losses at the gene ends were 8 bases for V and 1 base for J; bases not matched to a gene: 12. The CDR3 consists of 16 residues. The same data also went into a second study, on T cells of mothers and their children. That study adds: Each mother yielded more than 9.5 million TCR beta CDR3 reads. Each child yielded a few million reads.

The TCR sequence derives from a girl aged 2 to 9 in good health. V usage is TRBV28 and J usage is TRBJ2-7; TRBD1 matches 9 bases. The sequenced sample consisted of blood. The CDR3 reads CASSLRGGTGSYEQYF. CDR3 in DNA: TGTGCCAGCTCCCTTCGGGGCGGGACAGGGTCCTACGAGCAGTACTTC. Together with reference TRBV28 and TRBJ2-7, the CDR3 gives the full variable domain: DVKVTQSSRYLVKRTGEKVFLECVQDMDHENMFWYRQDPGLGLRLIYFSYDVKMKEKGDIPEGYSVSREKKERFSLILESASTNQTSMYLCASSLRGGTGSYEQYFGPGTRLTVT.